The TCR beta chain under discussion was sequenced for a study of human T cells and chemical hapten exposure. For the study at large: Sensitization applied 2% DPC to approximately 2 cm by approximately 2 cm of upper inner arm skin.

Broader study findings: A positive correlation with patch test score was shown by PT1 expanded TCR counts.

About this clonotype itself: Its target is unknown.

TCRdb analysed the RACE reads with MiXCR anew, one entry per CDR3 protein. Altogether roughly 110,000 distinct CDR3 sequences are present, 9.5% to 15% being singletons, with the ten largest covering about 1.6%. Specified time point: pre-sensitization, week 0. Treatment denoted: therapeutic diphenylcyclopropenone sensitization with weekly scalp DPC. Samples of blood were obtained prior to the application of each patch test. The sequence derives from a woman aged 45-65 years with alopecia areata. Some clones in this sample may be carry-over from other donors' samples. Sequences were derived from whole blood, sampled in connection with sensitization to the hapten diphenylcyclopropenone (DPC).

The CDR3 sequence is CASSLGWNTEAFF. In DNA form, the CDR3 reads TGTGCCAGCAGTTTGGGGTGGAACACTGAAGCTTTCTTT. This sequence joins TRBV12-3 or TRBV12-4 and TRBJ1-1; D gene ambiguous. The CDR3 covers 13 residues. V lost 3 bases and J lost 1, with 6 bases in between.